The 25 T cell receptor beta chains presented below share a single source sample, sequenced in a study of T cell responses to AZD1222 COVID-19 vaccine (dated by TCRdb to 2020 to 2023). The method behind the library was the immunoSEQ multiplex PCR assay. Not all clones reach the TCRdb copy of this immuneACCESS table, which keeps in-frame sequences only. Checked studies attribute under half of the gap to unresolved V genes and leave the rest unexplained. Counted in this sample were around 99,000 clones; over 80% of them appeared once. The top ten clones comprise 5% to 8% of the sample. In light of the paper, this sample's time point label describes: about 28 days (+/-7) after the second vaccine dose. This specimen consisted of peripheral blood, obtained 28 days after the second AZD1222 dose. These TCRs come from an adult who received the AZD1222 COVID-19 vaccine.

V usage is TRBV5-1 and J usage is TRBJ2-1, with TRBD2 matching over 11 bases. The CDR3 contains 15 residues. Unmatched junction bases numbered 6, after V lost 4 bases and J lost 6 bases. Germline loops: CDR1 SGHRS, CDR2 YFSETQ. The CDR3 coding sequence is TGCGCCAGCAGCACTGGGACTAGCGGAGTCAATGAGCAGTTCTTC. Translation gives CASSTGTSGVNEQFF.

The rearrangement uses TRBV4-2 and TRBJ1-2; D might be TRBD1 (5 bases). Trimming shortened V by 2 bases and J by 1 base, and 8 bases separated the two germline ends. CDR3 size: 14 residues. CDR1 is LGHNA and CDR2 is YNFKEQ in the germline V gene. The CDR3 DNA reads TGTGCCAGCAGCCAACTTGACAGTAACTATGGCTACACCTTC. Protein product: CASSQLDSNYGYTF.

V usage is TRBV11-2 and J usage is TRBJ2-3; tentatively, D is TRBD1 (5 bases). V lost 3 bases, J lost 0 bases, and 10 bases lay in between. Per germline, CDR1 SGHAT and CDR2 FQNNGV. CDR3 length: 15 residues. The CDR3 region has the DNA TGTGCCAGCAGCTTTCTAGGGGCGAGCACAGATACGCAGTATTTT. It is translated as CASSFLGASTDTQYF.

The rearrangement joins TRBV20-1 to TRBJ2-2, with no clear D. CDR1 is DFQATT and CDR2 is SNEGSKA in the germline V gene (reference sequence). The CDR3 is made up of 14 amino acids. Trimming took off 3 bases at V and 0 bases at J, with 8 bases between the two ends. The DNA for the CDR3 is TGCAGTGCTAGTATGGCAACGAACACCGGGGAGCTGTTTTTT. It yields the protein CSASMATNTGELFF.

V is TRBV7-9 and J is TRBJ2-2; D is undetermined. V lost 5 bases to trimming and J lost 2 bases, with 15 bases between them. The CDR3 is 16 residues long. Germline values: CDR1 SEHNR, CDR2 FQNEAQ (reference sequence). The CDR3 nucleotides are TGTGCCAGCAGCCGAATGGGGTTGTCCAACACCGGGGAGCTGTTTTTT. As protein: CASSRMGLSNTGELFF.

This clone has just a few counts. V is TRBV2 and J is TRBJ2-5, with D perhaps TRBD1 (6 bases). Germline CDR1 reads SNHLY; CDR2 reads FYNNEI. This CDR3 is 14 amino acids long. V was trimmed by 6 bases and J by 1 base, leaving 12 bases between them. The CDR3 bases are TGTGCCAGCAGCCTGGACAGAACCCAAGAGACCCAGTACTTC. Protein: CASSLDRTQETQYF. Drawing the rest from reference TRBV2 and TRBJ2-5, the complete variable domain is EPEVTQTPSHQVTQMGQEVILRCVPISNHLYFYWYRQILGQKVEFLVSFYNNEISEKSEIFDDQFSVERPDGSNFTLKIRSTKLEDSAMYFCASSLDRTQETQYFGPGTRLLVL.

The chain combines TRBV9 with TRBJ2-1; 9 nucleotides align to TRBD2. This CDR3 is built from 15 residues. Germline trimming cut 0 bases from V and 7 bases from J; bases unmatched to any gene: 5. From germline, CDR1 is SGDLS and CDR2 YYNGEE. The CDR3 DNA sequence: TGTGCCAGCAGCGTAGAGGGACTAGCCGGGAATGAGCAGTTCTTC. Translated, it gives CASSVEGLAGNEQFF.

The rearrangement links TRBV5-1 to TRBJ2-2; D assignment may be TRBD1 or TRBD2 (6 bases each). There are 17 residues in the CDR3. Germline loops: CDR1 SGHRS, CDR2 YFSETQ. Deletions cut 0 bases from V and 4 bases from J, with 16 bases between. DNA for the CDR3: TGCGCCAGCAGCTTGGTACCGGGGGCCCCGAGCACCGGGGAGCTGTTTTTT. It codes for CASSLVPGAPSTGELFF.

This clone occurred once. The chain employs TRBV11-2 and TRBJ2-5; 14 bases are shared with TRBD2. In germline, CDR1 is SGHAT, CDR2 FQNNGV. The CDR3 covers 18 residues. V trimming: 5 bases; J trimming: 5 bases; junction bases outside the gene matches: 13. DNA of the CDR3: TGTGCCAGCAGCCGCGGACTAGCGGGGGGCTACTCCAGGGAGACCCAGTACTTC. Protein sequence: CASSRGLAGGYSRETQYF. Looking up the rest from reference TRBV11-2 and TRBJ2-5 gives the full variable domain: EAGVAQSPRYKIIEKRQSVAFWCNPISGHATLYWYQQILGQGPKLLIQFQNNGVVDDSQLPKDRFSAERLKGVDSTLKIQPAKLEDSAVYLCASSRGLAGGYSRETQYFGPGTRLLVL.

This rearrangement joins TRBV29-1 to TRBJ1-1; D not resolved. The germline CDR1 and CDR2 sequences are SQVTM and ANQGSEA. This CDR3 is 12 amino acids long. The V and J ends lost 4 bases and 1 base respectively, with 7 bases between them. In DNA, the CDR3 is TGCAGCGTTGTAGGAGAGAACACTGAAGCTTTCTTT. Translation: CSVVGENTEAFF. The full variable domain, completed using reference TRBV29-1 and TRBJ1-1, is SAVISQKPSRDICQRGTSLTIQCQVDSQVTMMFWYRQQPGQSLTLIATANQGSEATYESGFVIDKFPISRPNLTFSTLTVSNMSPEDSSIYLCSVVGENTEAFFGQGTRLTVV.

The V gene is TRBV7-6, the J gene TRBJ2-1; TRBD1 agrees at 9 bases. From germline, CDR1 is SGHVS and CDR2 FNYEAQ. CDR3 size: 15 residues. V lost 1 base, J lost 6 bases, and 4 bases stayed unmatched. The CDR3 region is CASSLVGQGANEQFF. Here the CDR3 DNA reads TGTGCCAGCAGCTTAGTGGGACAGGGCGCCAATGAGCAGTTCTTC.

The CDR3 region is CASSLGPASSYNSPLHF. CDR3 sequence (DNA): TGCGCCAGCAGCTTGGGACCTGCAAGCTCCTATAATTCACCCCTCCACTTT. This rearrangement joins TRBV5-1 to TRBJ1-6; no reliable D call. CDR3 length equals 17 residues. Trimming left V 0 bases short and J 0 bases short, with 10 bases between. Germline V gene sequence: CDR1 SGHRS, CDR2 YFSETQ.

This clone was detected only a few times. The V call is TRBV29-1, the J call TRBJ1-1, with 7 bases identical to TRBD1. The CDR3 contains 11 residues. The germline V gene encodes CDR1 SQVTM and CDR2 ANQGSEA. The J segment lost 6 bases and the V segment lost 5 bases, leaving 3 bases of the junction unmatched. CDR3 in amino acids: CSVQGQSEAFF. CDR3 in DNA: TGCAGCGTTCAGGGACAGTCTGAAGCTTTCTTT.

The rearrangement joins TRBV30 to TRBJ2-7; D may match TRBD1 or TRBD2 (5 bases each). V gave up 5 bases and J gave up 3 bases, with 11 bases separating them. This CDR3 is built from 12 residues. Germline CDR1 reads GTSNPN; CDR2 reads SVGIG (reference sequence). The CDR3 DNA follows: TGTGCCTGGGGGGACGTTAGCTACGAGCAGTACTTC. It is translated as CAWGDVSYEQYF.

This rearrangement joins TRBV6-5 to TRBJ1-2; D may be TRBD1 (5 bases). V was cut by 6 bases and J by 4 bases, with 15 bases left in between. CDR3 length equals 14 residues. Germline V lookup: CDR1 MNHEY, CDR2 SVGAGI. CDR3 protein: CASRMQGEAYGYTF. The CDR3 DNA sequence: TGTGCCAGCAGGATGCAGGGAGAGGCCTATGGCTACACCTTC.

J is TRBJ1-2 and V is TRBV5-1, with 8 bases that match TRBD1. CDR3 length: 15 amino acids. The ends lost 5 bases at V and 4 bases at J; junction bases unmatched: 10. Germline lookup yields CDR1 SGHRS and CDR2 YFSETQ. DNA for the CDR3: TGCGCCAGCAGTCAGGGGGCGCGGAGTGGCTATGGCTACACCTTC. It encodes CASSQGARSGYGYTF.

The chain recombines TRBV10-2 with TRBJ2-7; TRBD2 is a possible D gene (5 bases). V gave up 8 bases and J gave up 7 bases, with 21 bases separating them. The CDR3 length is 14 residues. Germline V gene data show CDR1 as WSHSY and CDR2 as SAAADI. The CDR3: CASGPRGKADEQYF. Here the CDR3 DNA reads TGCGCCAGCGGACCTAGAGGGAAGGCGGATGAGCAGTACTTC.

The chain links TRBV18 to TRBJ1-3; tentative D call: TRBD1 (5 bases). This CDR3 is built from 17 residues. Germline V gives CDR1 KGHSH, CDR2 LQKENI. Trimming took off 3 bases at V and 0 bases at J, with 15 bases between the two ends. CDR3 DNA sequence: TGTGCCAGCTCACCCTCCGCAGGGAGCCTCTCTGGAAACACCATATATTTT. Translation gives CASSPSAGSLSGNTIYF. The full variable domain, in which reference TRBV18 and TRBJ1-3 provide the parts outside the CDR3, is NAGVMQNPRHLVRRRGQEARLRCSPMKGHSHVYWYRQLPEEGLKFMVYLQKENIIDESGMPKERFSAEFPKEGPSILRIQQVVRGDSAAYFCASSPSAGSLSGNTIYFGEGSWLTVV.

The V and J genes are TRBV7-8 and TRBJ1-5; D uncertain. Deletions cut 7 bases from V and 0 bases from J, with 7 bases between. The V gene's germline CDR1 is SGHVS and CDR2 FQNEAQ. This CDR3 is built from 13 residues. Here the CDR3 DNA reads TGTGCCAGCACAGAGTATAGCAATCAGCCCCAGCATTTT. Translation: CASTEYSNQPQHF.

This clone was seen once. The CDR3 DNA sequence: TGTGCCAGTAGGGGGCAGCTCACCGGGGAGCTGTTTTTT. Translated, it gives CASRGQLTGELFF. This sequence joins TRBV19 and TRBJ2-2; D may be TRBD1 (5 bases). Germline CDR1 reads LNHDA; CDR2 reads SQIVND (reference sequence). V lost 6 bases to trimming and J lost 4 bases, with 9 bases between them. This CDR3 is 13 amino acids long.

The chain has TRBV28 and TRBJ1-2; D is unresolved. This CDR3 spans 11 amino acids. Trimming cost V 10 bases and J 5 bases, with 11 bases left between them. CDR1 MDHEN and CDR2 SYDVKM come from the germline V gene. The CDR3 nucleotides read TGTGCCATCCAGCTGGGGTATGGCTACACCTTC. It codes for CAIQLGYGYTF.

The chain joins TRBV11-2 to TRBJ2-5; D gene unclear. Germline CDR1 reads SGHAT; CDR2 reads FQNNGV. V lost 2 bases and J 5 bases, leaving 6 bases between the germline ends. This CDR3 has 12 amino acids. CDR3 in DNA: TGTGCCAGCAGCTTATTACAGGAGACCCAGTACTTC. It specifies CASSLLQETQYF.

V gene TRBV9 combines with J gene TRBJ1-6; no definite D call. CDR3 size: 15 residues. Germline CDR1 and CDR2: SGDLS and YYNGEE. The V and J ends lost 2 bases and 7 bases respectively, with 13 bases between them. CDR3 DNA sequence: TGTGCCAGCAGCGTTCAGGAATTAGGGAATTCACCCCTCCACTTT. It encodes CASSVQELGNSPLHF.

The chain is built from TRBV5-4 and TRBJ1-6; weak D call: TRBD1 (5 bases). V was trimmed by 3 bases and J by 2 bases, leaving 15 bases between them. CDR3 size: 17 residues. Germline V lookup: CDR1 SGHNT, CDR2 YYREEE (reference sequence). In nucleotides, the CDR3 is TGTGCCAGCAGCTCTGGGGGGAGTTCGACCTATAATTCACCCCTCCACTTT. This codes for CASSSGGSSTYNSPLHF.

This rearrangement joins TRBV7-9 to TRBJ2-1; D ambiguous. Trimming cost V 0 bases and J 6 bases, with 12 bases left between them. Germline CDR1 and CDR2: SEHNR and FQNEAQ (reference sequence). This CDR3 spans 15 amino acids. The CDR3: CASSLASSPGNEQFF. In DNA, the CDR3 is TGTGCCAGCAGCTTAGCTTCCTCCCCGGGCAATGAGCAGTTCTTC.